The present T cell receptor (beta chain) was sequenced within a study of cytomegalovirus exposure and HLA in healthy donors. Findings and caveats of the study: In vitro, a few CMV-associated chains proved specific for CMV antigens.

V lost 3 bases and J lost 6, with 23 bases in between. The CDR3 extends over 18 amino acids. CDR1 and CDR2 from the germline V gene are LNHNV and YYDKDF (reference sequence). The table came from immunoSEQ multiplex PCR; TCRdb's copy has only in-frame clones and leaves some out. The table has approximately 82,000 clones, 95% seen once. Concerning this clone: What it binds is unknown.

The genes are TRBV15 and TRBJ2-2; D is undetermined. This clonotype was obtained from a woman aged 18 to 35 in good health and CMV-seronegative. Sequencing was performed on PBMCs. The chain's CDR3 is CATSSNQAPSVVAGELFF. The CDR3 bases are TGTGCCACCAGCAGTAACCAAGCCCCATCGGTTGTAGCCGGGGAGCTGTTTTTT.